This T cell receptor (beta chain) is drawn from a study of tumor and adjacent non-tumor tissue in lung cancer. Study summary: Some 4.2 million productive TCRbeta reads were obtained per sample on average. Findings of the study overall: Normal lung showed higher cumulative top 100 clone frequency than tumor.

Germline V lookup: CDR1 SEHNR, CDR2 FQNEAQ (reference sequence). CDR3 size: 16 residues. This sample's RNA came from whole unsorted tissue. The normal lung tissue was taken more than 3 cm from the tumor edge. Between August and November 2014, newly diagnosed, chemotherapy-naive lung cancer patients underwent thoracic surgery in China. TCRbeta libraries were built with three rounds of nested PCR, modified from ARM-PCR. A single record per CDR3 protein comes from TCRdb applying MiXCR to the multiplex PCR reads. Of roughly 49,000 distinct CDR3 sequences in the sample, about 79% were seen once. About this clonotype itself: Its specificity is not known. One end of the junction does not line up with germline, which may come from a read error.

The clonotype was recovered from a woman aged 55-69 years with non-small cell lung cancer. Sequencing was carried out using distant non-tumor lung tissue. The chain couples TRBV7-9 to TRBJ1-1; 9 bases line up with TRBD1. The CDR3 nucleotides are TGTGCCAGCAGCCTGGACAGGGGAGGACTGAACGCTGAAGCTTTCTTT. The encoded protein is CASSLDRGGLNAEAFF.